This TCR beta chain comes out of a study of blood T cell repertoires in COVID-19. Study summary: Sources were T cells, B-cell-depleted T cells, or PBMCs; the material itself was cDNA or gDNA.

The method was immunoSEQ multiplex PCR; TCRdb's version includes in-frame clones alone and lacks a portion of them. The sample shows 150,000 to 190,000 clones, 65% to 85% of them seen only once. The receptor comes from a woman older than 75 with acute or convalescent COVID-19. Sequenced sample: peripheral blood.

CDR3 sequence: CASSQPGNTDTQYF. The CDR3, as DNA: TGTGCCAGCAGCCAGCCCGGGAACACAGATACGCAGTATTTT. V is TRBV3-1 (or the pseudogene TRBV3-2) and J is TRBJ2-3; D may be TRBD2 (5 bases). Trimming took off 3 bases at V and 2 bases at J, with 9 bases between the two ends. Germline V lookup: CDR1 LGHDT, CDR2 YNNKEL (reference sequence). This CDR3 region has 14 residues.